This T cell receptor beta chain originates from a study of blood T cell repertoires in COVID-19. In the authors' methods: Estimated nucleated cell counts came from reference gene primer amplification. Assay used: immunoSEQ multiplex PCR; TCRdb lists only in-frame clones, some missing. From that table come the V and J calls and clone size; the DNA was used to work out D and trimming. Of around 290,000 clones detected, under 90% appear once; the ten largest clones hold about 1.7%. Germline V gene sequence: CDR1 SNHLY, CDR2 FYNNEI. The CDR3 extends over 12 amino acids. Trimming took 6 bases from V and 7 from J, leaving 12 bases between them.

The sample comprised PBMCs or T cells enriched from blood (not recorded which). The chain combines TRBV2 with TRBJ1-2, with TRBD1 as a possible D gene (5 bases). This receptor was obtained from a woman in her 40s who had recovered from COVID-19. Here the CDR3 DNA reads TGTGCCAGCAGCGTGGGGGGAACTGGCTACACCTTC. It encodes CASSVGGTGYTF.